This T cell receptor beta chain was profiled in a study of identical twins. Unique molecular identifiers were present on the cDNA, and a universal primer site came from template switching. MiXCR was run by TCRdb on the 5' RACE reads, yielding one entry per CDR3 protein. The table lists about 480,000 distinct CDR3 sequences, over 12% of them singletons. Every donor was a healthy Caucasian. CDR1 LGHDT and CDR2 YNNKEL come from the germline V gene (reference sequence). V was pared by 1 base and J by 6 bases, with 13 bases of the junction left unmatched. The CDR3 is made up of 17 amino acids. This clonotype was counted only a few times. These data were also filed under a second study, of yellow fever vaccine responses in identical twins.

The V gene is TRBV3-1, the J gene TRBJ2-3, with 7 bases fitting TRBD2. This receptor was taken from a woman under 30 in good health. Source material: CD4+ T cells sorted from blood. Written as DNA, the CDR3 is TGTGCCAGCAGCCAAGCTAGGCGGGGGATCACGCTGGATACGCAGTATTTT. Translation gives CASSQARRGITLDTQYF.